The source of this T cell receptor beta chain is a study of blood T cells in healthy people across ages. Findings and limits, study-wide: A roughly linear fall in TCR beta diversity per million T cells was seen with increasing age. The unknown donor CMV status may have confounded expanded clonotype changes.

A second PCR of roughly 6 to 12 cycles used a sample-barcoded 5' primer and a J-beta primer mix. Each cDNA molecule was tagged by a template-switch adaptor that had 12 random nucleotides. TCRdb analysed the 5' RACE reads with MiXCR anew, one entry per CDR3 protein. The sample has about 1.8 million distinct CDR3 sequences; about 49% are singletons. This clonotype has only a few counts. Its antigen remains unknown. This CDR3 is 14 amino acids long. CDR1 is SGHVS, CDR2 FQNEAQ, per germline. Drawing of peripheral blood yielded ten milliliters from each donor. This clonotype was sampled from a woman between 40 and 50 years old in good health. Sequenced sample: blood. V and J are TRBV7-8 and TRBJ2-4; D is perhaps TRBD1 or TRBD2 (5 bases each). Judging by the DNA end, TRBJ2-7 fits better; the J call may be wrong. The CDR3 bases are TGTGCCAGCAGCGACATGTGGGGGTTTGACGAGCAGTACTTC. The encoded protein is CASSDMWGFDEQYF.